This TCR beta chain stems from a study of shared clonotypes between healthy human individuals (dated by TCRdb to 2020 to 2022). Study-level background: The cohort included three men and a couple of women between 18 and 49 years of age. Per donor, three plates each were used for CD4 naive and CD4 memory, two for CD8 naive, and one for CD8 memory. To estimate repertoire size and how much clonotype sharing occurs between individuals, the study deeply sequenced the blood TCR repertoires of 4 to 6 healthy adults. Libraries were prepared and TCR repertoires were sequenced by different laboratories using diverse techniques, in order to increase sequencing depth and limit assay-specific biases. Each donor's leukapheresis produced roughly between roughly 0.85 and 9.5 billion PBMCs.

Details on this clone: No antigen is known for it. Base qualities are not at hand, and no much larger clone is one base apart.

Here is what the overall study found, with its caveats: Pairwise subsampling led to the expectation that sequencing depth would affect the degree of clonotype sharing among donors. The genetic and exposure-history diversity represented was limited by the small number of donors. Rarefaction of sorted-subset datasets indicated incomplete sequencing despite the large sequencing depth. Higher generation probabilities were observed for clonotypes shared by all four sorted-subset donors than for non-shared clonotypes. Sampling was limited to blood, and TCR repertoires in tissue likely differ from TCR repertoires in blood. When several donors were compared, the shared fraction of clonotypes was about 5.4% for naive CD4, approximately 3.3% for naive CD8, roughly 2.5% for memory CD4, and 0.4% for memory CD8. Naive subsets generally had larger estimated clonotype richness than memory subsets did.

CD8 naive samples were obtained by positive selection for CCR7 among CD45RO-negative cells, yielding a CD45RA+CCR7+ population from which TemRA cells were excluded. Donors were healthy HIV-negative adults with no recently reported acute infections or vaccinations. Every donor was a Caucasian adult living in Nashville, Tennessee, USA. After blood collection by leukapheresis, PBMCs were isolated using Ficoll-Histopaque density gradient centrifugation and then cryopreserved in the vapor phase of liquid nitrogen. Purity and quantity of every magnetically sorted T cell population were checked by analytical flow cytometry. Genomic DNA was isolated from every sorted fraction and measured by UV absorbance on a Nanodrop 2000c. Using the deep immunoSEQ assay, TCR CDR3 regions were amplified from genomic DNA by multiplex PCR. Extracted genomic DNA from each cell subset was spread evenly across all wells of several immunoSEQ 96-well plates, with each plate serving as a replicate. Each replicate PCR for sorted subsets received 200 ng genomic DNA, equal to roughly 30,000 T cell genomes. Purified libraries were measured with a Qubit 3.0 fluorometer, size-checked on a Bioanalyzer 2100, and measured again with the KAPA Library Quantification kit. Each immunoSEQ 96-well plate was sequenced on its own single-read 150-cycle Illumina NextSeq 550 flow cell. In the source study's methods: Because the immunoSEQ output included only junctional sequences and no quality scores, the filtering could not be the same as the filtering used for full-length reads. To assign V/J genes and CDR3, sequences were annotated against IMGT germline references using PyIR, a Python wrapper for IgBLAST v1.9. Reads with weak V/J assignments (E-value above 1e-6), missing CDR3, stop codons, out-of-frame junctions, or ambiguous translated residues were removed. V3J clonotypes were defined as sequences sharing the same inferred V gene, J gene, and CDR3 amino acid sequence. Percentage overlap between repertoires was computed as shared unique clonotypes divided by the size of the smaller repertoire. Richness of each repertoire was evaluated using RTK rarefaction, the Chao1 estimator, and Recon v2.1 estimates of unobserved clonotypes. Generation probabilities were computed with OLGA for all TCRbeta clonotypes obtained by the gDNA method from several donors. The clones in this table, taken by TCRdb from immuneACCESS, are in-frame only. Not every clone is retained; where verified, under half of the shortfall comes from an unresolved V gene, and the cause of the rest is unknown. V and J calls and clone size are as listed in that table; D and trimming were resolved from the DNA. Here the sample has about 2.1 million clones; 80% to 95% occur a single time. Around 1.7% of the sample goes to the ten largest clones.

There are 13 amino acids in the CDR3, from cysteine to phenylalanine inclusive. Here the CDR3 DNA is all that survives: 39 bases in frame from base 1. CDR1 and CDR2 are drawn from the germline V gene: SGHDN, FVKESK. V is clipped by 3 bases and J by 7 bases, and the sequence between their germline boundaries is 10 bases long. The sequencing input was naive CD8+ T cells from PBMCs. The sample's cell subset or site, from its label and the paper: CD45RA+CCR7+. Recombination linked TRBV14 to TRBJ2-1, with the D gene call left open. The sequence derives from a man aged 18 to 29 in good health. Some clones in this sample may be carry-over from other donors' samples. The bases are TGTGCCAGCAGCCAGACTCTGGTGAATGAGCAGTTCTTC. Translation gives CASSQTLVNEQFF.